Presented here are 15 T cell receptor beta chains from one specimen sequenced in a study of identical twins. MiXCR was run by TCRdb on the 5' RACE reads, yielding one entry per CDR3 protein. The sample lists roughly 230,000 distinct CDR3 sequences, about 8% occurring once. Separately, the same data were catalogued under a study of yellow fever vaccine responses in identical twins.

The specimen sequenced was CD8+ T cells sorted from blood. Receptors originate from a woman younger than 30 in good health.

The chain carries TRBV28 and TRBJ2-5; the D gene is possibly TRBD2 (5 bases). This CDR3 contains 13 residues. The V end was cut by 8 bases, the J end by 2 bases, with 12 bases between. Germline CDR1 reads MDHEN; CDR2 reads SYDVKM. CDR3 protein: CASGRGEQETQYF. CDR3 coding DNA: TGTGCCAGCGGTCGGGGAGAACAAGAGACCCAGTACTTC. Full variable domain (outside the CDR3, taken from reference TRBV28 and TRBJ2-5): DVKVTQSSRYLVKRTGEKVFLECVQDMDHENMFWYRQDPGLGLRLIYFSYDVKMKEKGDIPEGYSVSREKKERFSLILESASTNQTSMYLCASGRGEQETQYFGPGTRLLVL.

The sample holds many counts of this clonotype. The genes are TRBV18 and TRBJ2-3, with D perhaps TRBD1 (6 bases). This CDR3 is built from 15 residues. V dropped 3 bases and J dropped 2 bases, with 12 bases sitting between them. CDR1 and CDR2 (germline): KGHSH, LQKENI. This CDR3 is CASSPYRADTDTQYF. The CDR3 DNA is TGTGCCAGCTCACCTTACAGGGCTGACACAGATACGCAGTATTTT.

There are many counts of this clonotype. V is TRBV29-1 and J is TRBJ2-7, with TRBD1 identical over 10 bases. The CDR3 extends over 13 amino acids. V was pared by 5 bases and J by 4 bases, with 5 bases of the junction left unmatched. CDR1 SQVTM and CDR2 ANQGSEA come from the germline V gene. The CDR3 region has the DNA TGCAGCGTTCCGGGACAGGGGCATTACGAGCAGTACTTC. It yields the protein CSVPGQGHYEQYF.

This clonotype was detected many times. The rearrangement uses TRBV29-1 and TRBJ2-1; D not resolved. V was shortened by 3 bases and J by 5 bases, with 5 bases between the two germline ends. This CDR3 contains 11 residues. Germline CDR1 SQVTM, CDR2 ANQGSEA. DNA for the CDR3: TGCAGCGTTGAGGGCAACAATGAGCAGTTCTTC. It translates to CSVEGNNEQFF.

In this sample, this clonotype turned up a few times. CDR3 in DNA: TGCAGTGCTAGTCCCTCCCCGCGGGAGAACTACGAGCAGTACTTC. Translation: CSASPSPRENYEQYF. V usage is TRBV20-1 and J usage is TRBJ2-7, with 7 bases identical to TRBD2. V dropped 3 bases and J dropped 3; count of bases not matched to a gene: 11. Germline V gene data show CDR1 as DFQATT and CDR2 as SNEGSKA (reference sequence). This CDR3 spans 15 amino acids.

The V and J genes are TRBV7-9 and TRBJ2-5; perhaps D is TRBD1 or TRBD2 (5 bases each). The CDR3 is 14 residues long. Per the germline V gene, CDR1 is SEHNR and CDR2 is FQNEAQ (reference sequence). Trimming shortened V by 1 base and J by 9 bases, and 15 bases separated the two germline ends. CDR3 protein: CASSLGGATLAQYF. CDR3 coding DNA: TGTGCCAGCAGCTTAGGAGGGGCCACCTTGGCCCAGTACTTC.

The rearrangement links TRBV4-3 to TRBJ2-1; 8 bases agree with TRBD2. The CDR3 extends over 17 amino acids. J lost 0 bases, V lost 4 bases, and 8 bases had no gene match. CDR1 is LGHNA and CDR2 is YSLEER in the germline V gene. CDR3 region: CASSPRPTSGSYNEQFF. DNA for the CDR3: TGCGCCAGCAGCCCCCGACCCACTAGCGGCTCCTACAATGAGCAGTTCTTC.

This clonotype was detected only a few times. The genes are TRBV9 and TRBJ2-3, with a weak D call TRBD2 (6 bases). The CDR3 sequence is 16 residues long. V was trimmed by 4 bases and J by 6 bases, leaving 21 bases between them. The germline CDR1 and CDR2 sequences are SGDLS and YYNGEE. CDR3: CASSPRRERGMDTQYF. The CDR3 bases are TGTGCCAGCAGCCCCCGTCGGGAGCGCGGCATGGATACGCAGTATTTT.

Many counts were recorded for this clonotype. This chain joins TRBV6-5 and TRBJ2-1, with 7 bases lining up with TRBD2. V trimming: 2 bases; J trimming: 7 bases; junction bases outside the gene matches: 8. Germline CDR1 is MNHEY and CDR2 is SVGAGI. There are 15 residues in the CDR3. The CDR3 is CASSYEKRGLNEQFF. The CDR3 DNA follows: TGTGCCAGCAGTTACGAGAAGCGGGGTTTGAATGAGCAGTTCTTC.

J is TRBJ2-7 and V is TRBV5-1; D ambiguous. Per the germline V gene, CDR1 is SGHRS and CDR2 is YFSETQ. The length of the CDR3 is 15 residues. V lost 4 bases and J lost 3, with 17 bases in between. The CDR3 is CASSVYPGHRYEQYF. The CDR3 DNA reads as TGCGCCAGCAGCGTCTACCCGGGCCACCGCTACGAGCAGTACTTC. Filled out from reference TRBV5-1 and TRBJ2-7, the complete variable domain reads KAGVTQTPRYLIKTRGQQVTLSCSPISGHRSVSWYQQTPGQGLQFLFEYFSETQRNKGNFPGRFSGRQFSNSRSEMNVSTLELGDSALYLCASSVYPGHRYEQYFGPGTRLTVT.

This clonotype was seen only a few times. The chain joins TRBV28 to TRBJ2-3; D could derive from TRBD1 or TRBD2 (5 bases each). CDR3 length equals 13 residues. Germline loops: CDR1 MDHEN, CDR2 SYDVKM. Deletions cut 4 bases from V and 10 bases from J, with 15 bases between. The CDR3 DNA reads TGTGCCAGCAGTTCCCTCGGGGTGGGGGCGCAGTATTTT. This sequence encodes CASSSLGVGAQYF. The variable domain in full, completed from reference TRBV28 and TRBJ2-3, reads DVKVTQSSRYLVKRTGEKVFLECVQDMDHENMFWYRQDPGLGLRLIYFSYDVKMKEKGDIPEGYSVSREKKERFSLILESASTNQTSMYLCASSSLGVGAQYFGPGTRLTVL.

This clonotype was found a few times. The chain uses TRBV5-5 and TRBJ2-7; perhaps TRBD2 as D (5 bases). Germline CDR1 and CDR2: SGHKS and YYEKEE (reference sequence). Trimming shortened V by 1 base and J by 4 bases, and 15 bases separated the two germline ends. The CDR3 has 15 residues. The CDR3 is CASSLKKNTRYEQYF. The CDR3, as DNA: TGTGCCAGCAGCTTGAAAAAAAATACTAGGTACGAGCAGTACTTC.

This clonotype has a handful of counts. The genes are TRBV7-2 and TRBJ2-3, with 12 bases aligning to TRBD2. J gave up 3 bases and V 8 bases, and 6 bases lay outside the gene matches. The CDR3 runs 15 residues. CDR1 and CDR2 (germline): SGHTA, FQGNSA. The CDR3 sequence: CASGVTSGRTDTQYF. The DNA for the CDR3 is TGTGCCAGCGGAGTGACTAGCGGGAGAACAGATACGCAGTATTTT.

This chain connects TRBV20-1 to TRBJ2-7; 12 bases map to TRBD2. CDR1 is DFQATT and CDR2 is SNEGSKA in the germline V gene (reference sequence). V gave up 0 bases and J gave up 6 bases; unmatched junction bases: 12. The CDR3 extends over 17 amino acids. This CDR3 reads CSARDPRTSGIPVEQYF. The CDR3 DNA follows: TGCAGTGCTAGAGATCCCCGGACTAGCGGGATACCAGTCGAGCAGTACTTC.

V gene TRBV28 combines with J gene TRBJ2-1, with TRBD1 identical over 7 bases. With 5 bases clipped from V and 1 base from J, the junction kept 5 bases outside the gene matches. This CDR3 is built from 15 residues. From germline, CDR1 is MDHEN and CDR2 SYDVKM. DNA for the CDR3: TGTGCCAGCAGTACTAACAGGGGTTCCTACAATGAGCAGTTCTTC. This translates into CASSTNRGSYNEQFF. Full variable domain (missing parts from reference TRBV28 and TRBJ2-1): DVKVTQSSRYLVKRTGEKVFLECVQDMDHENMFWYRQDPGLGLRLIYFSYDVKMKEKGDIPEGYSVSREKKERFSLILESASTNQTSMYLCASSTNRGSYNEQFFGPGTRLTVL.